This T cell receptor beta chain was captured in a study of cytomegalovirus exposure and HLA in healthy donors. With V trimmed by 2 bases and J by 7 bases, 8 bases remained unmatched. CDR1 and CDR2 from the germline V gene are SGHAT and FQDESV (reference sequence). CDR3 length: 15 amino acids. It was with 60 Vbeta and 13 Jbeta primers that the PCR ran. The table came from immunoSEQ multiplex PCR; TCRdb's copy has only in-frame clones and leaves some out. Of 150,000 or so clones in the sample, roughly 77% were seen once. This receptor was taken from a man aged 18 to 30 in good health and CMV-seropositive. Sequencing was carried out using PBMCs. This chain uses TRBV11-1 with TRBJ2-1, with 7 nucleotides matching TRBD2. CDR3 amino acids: CASSLILAALNEQFF. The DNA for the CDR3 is TGTGCCAGCAGCTTAATCCTAGCGGCTCTAAATGAGCAGTTCTTC.